This T cell receptor beta chain is from a study of resident and recirculating memory T cells in vitiligo. At the level of the study: Shave-biopsy epidermis from lesional and nonlesional skin was sequenced alongside PBMCs. Study results and limitations: No unique dominant TCR clone was found in vitiligo lesions.

Concerning this clone itself: Antigen specificity is unknown.

Produced via immunoSEQ multiplex PCR; TCRdb's table is partial and in-frame only. The table includes 75,000 to 95,000 clones, 92% detected once. Looked up from germline, CDR1 is SGHRS and CDR2 is YFSETQ. The CDR3 length is 14 residues. V was clipped by 0 bases and J by 5 bases, with 11 bases between them. The TCR comes from a male donor with vitiligo. The rearrangement uses TRBV5-1 and TRBJ2-5; D is unresolved. The sample taken for sequencing was blood. The CDR3 spells CASSLGALWETQYF. The CDR3 region has the DNA TGCGCCAGCAGCTTGGGGGCCTTATGGGAGACCCAGTACTTC.